This TCR beta chain was found in a study of T cell responses to AZD1222 COVID-19 vaccine. Whole-study findings and limits: Two AZD1222 administrations were followed by greater Spike-specific TCR breadth and depth. At baseline, just a handful of AZD1222 recipients tested seropositive. Within unmutated variant regions lay the reported targets of nearly half of spike-specific TCRs.

Researchers grouped second doses given at about 4 or about 12 weeks into one pool. The repertoire was sequenced with immunoSEQ multiplex PCR; TCRdb's copy has only in-frame clones and lacks some. The repertoire includes about 140,000 clones, 90% of them detected once, and approximately 5.9% sits in the top ten. This CDR3 contains 14 residues. The germline V gene encodes CDR1 MDHEN and CDR2 SYDVKM. The V gene lost 4 bases and the J gene lost 0 bases, with 6 bases spanning the gap. In regard to this clone: The antigen is unknown.

The sequencing here drew on peripheral blood, taken 28 days after the second AZD1222 dose. The chain recombines TRBV28 with TRBJ1-4; D is ambiguous. The receptor comes from an adult who received the AZD1222 COVID-19 vaccine. The CDR3 here is CASSSTTTNEKLFF. Written as DNA, the CDR3 is TGTGCCAGCAGTTCAACAACAACTAATGAAAAACTGTTTTTT. Filled out from reference TRBV28 and TRBJ1-4, the complete variable domain reads DVKVTQSSRYLVKRTGEKVFLECVQDMDHENMFWYRQDPGLGLRLIYFSYDVKMKEKGDIPEGYSVSREKKERFSLILESASTNQTSMYLCASSSTTTNEKLFFGSGTQLSVL.